This T cell receptor (beta chain) was identified in a study of blood T cell repertoires in COVID-19 (TCRdb year 2020). Notes on the research overall: Samples from collaborators originated in the United States, Italy and Spain and spanned both the acute and convalescent phases of COVID-19. The prospective study material was composed of cDNA or gDNA derived from T cells, B-cell-depleted T cells, or PBMCs. Deeply sampled blood TCRbeta repertoires from subjects exposed to, actively infected with, or recovered from COVID-19 were included in the dataset. A freely available public database, intended as a resource for researchers studying the immune response to SARS-CoV-2, is where the repertoires were released. Samples came from the ongoing ImmuneRACE study (first 160 participants) plus 1,254 subjects from 6 global collaborators. A de-identified subject ID, COVID-19 status, age in years and sex were almost always included in the sample metadata. Where available, HLA class I and class II types were obtained from metadata supplied by the sample provider rather than from assay-based typing.

TCRbeta CDR3 regions were amplified from genomic DNA by means of the immunoSEQ Assay, a bias-controlled multiplex PCR. Under the source paper's analysis protocol: The number of nucleated cells in each sample was estimated by amplification of reference gene primers within the assay. To quantify the absolute abundance of each unique TCRbeta CDR3 rearrangement, sequence reads were collapsed and filtered. For each sample, productive Simpson clonality was calculated by taking the square root of Simpson's diversity index across productive rearrangements. TCRdb obtained this table from immuneACCESS and retained in-frame rearrangements with V and J assigned. These tables miss some clones; where compared with another copy, unresolved V genes account for less than half of the shortfall, and the remainder is unexplained. The DNA gave D and trimming, while V, J and clone size come from that table. The sample data list about 420,000 clones, and 80% to 90% of these were observed just once. Together, the top ten hold approximately 0.92% of the sample.

In Seattle, one collaborating source enrolled patients while the infection was active and tracked those patients longitudinally over the course of disease. Collaborating institutions collected whole blood in K2EDTA tubes following their own protocols. Collaborator samples were shipped for TCRbeta analysis as frozen whole blood, isolated PBMCs, or DNA extracted from either sample type. As concerns this clone: It lacks a known antigen. Within one base of it there is no much larger clone, and no base qualities were kept.

Beyond this particular receptor, the publication reports: How much clinical and demographic metadata was included differed by source and by participant, and the metadata was provided uncurated.

This TCR was sampled from a man in his late teens or twenties with COVID-19, enrolled during active disease. The sequenced material came from peripheral blood.

The CDR3 region has the sequence CATSSFGGSGNTIYF. Read as DNA, the sequence is TGTGCCACCAGCAGCTTCGGGGGGTCTGGAAACACCATATATTTT. In this chain, TRBV15 is recombined with TRBJ1-3; possibly the D gene is TRBD1, per 5 matching bases. The germline ends are 10 bases apart after V is trimmed by 3 bases and J by 1 base. From the cysteine through the phenylalanine, the CDR3 covers 15 amino acids. Just the 45-base CDR3 DNA is kept, in frame starting at base 1. CDR1 and CDR2 were assigned from the germline V gene (reference sequence) as LNHNV and YYDKDF.